Listed here are 24 T cell receptor beta chains from one sample, sequenced in a study of T cell responses to AZD1222 COVID-19 vaccine. Produced via immunoSEQ multiplex PCR; TCRdb's table is partial and in-frame only. The table includes some 140,000 clones, roughly 90% detected once. The starting material was peripheral blood, obtained on day 0 of AZD1222 vaccination. Every receptor here comes from an adult in good health.

The genes are TRBV9 and TRBJ1-2; D gene unclear. Trimming stripped 3 bases from V and 4 bases from J, with 7 bases between. This CDR3 contains 12 residues. Germline V lookup: CDR1 SGDLS, CDR2 YYNGEE. DNA of the CDR3: TGTGCCAGCAGCGCTCGACTCTATGGCTACACCTTC. Translation gives CASSARLYGYTF.

DNA of the CDR3: TGTGCCAGCAGCAAGGACAGCCAGAGGACCCAGTACTTC. This codes for CASSKDSQRTQYF. The chain uses TRBV5-4 and TRBJ2-5; maybe TRBD1 (6 bases). Germline CDR1 is SGHNT and CDR2 is YYREEE (reference sequence). The V end lost 4 bases, the J end lost 7 bases, and 14 bases lay between the germline ends. The CDR3 contains 13 residues.

This clone has just one count. V is TRBV27 and J is TRBJ1-5; D uncertain. The CDR3 loop spans 10 amino acids. Germline-derived CDR1 and CDR2 are MNHEY and SMNVEV (reference sequence). V shed 3 bases and J shed 10 bases, with 4 bases lying between them. The DNA for the CDR3 is TGTGCCAGCAGTTTCAGACCCCAGCATTTT. Its translation: CASSFRPQHF.

The chain has TRBV6-1 and TRBJ1-5; D remains unclear. Trimming left V 4 bases short and J 2 bases short, with 15 bases between. This CDR3 contains 16 residues. CDR1 is MNHNS, CDR2 SASEGT, per germline. CDR3 DNA sequence: TGTGCCAGCAGTGTAGTGCATTCGGGTGGCAATCAGCCCCAGCATTTT. Its protein is CASSVVHSGGNQPQHF.

The genes are TRBV9 and TRBJ1-3, with D uncertain. The CDR3 length is 17 residues. The germline V gene encodes CDR1 SGDLS and CDR2 YYNGEE. Trimming removed 0 bases at V and 0 bases at J, with 13 bases between. CDR3 sequence: CASSVAGLPNSGNTIYF. CDR3 nucleotides: TGTGCCAGCAGCGTAGCAGGTCTCCCGAACTCTGGAAACACCATATATTTT.

The V and J genes are TRBV7-8 and TRBJ1-5, with TRBD1 as a possible D gene (5 bases). Deletions cut 0 bases from V and 2 bases from J, with 11 bases between. The V gene's germline CDR1 is SGHVS and CDR2 FQNEAQ. This CDR3 is 16 amino acids long. The DNA of the CDR3 is TGTGCCAGCAGCTTAGCGCGGGGGTCAGGCAATCAGCCCCAGCATTTT. Its protein is CASSLARGSGNQPQHF.

The V and J genes are TRBV6-5 and TRBJ1-2; no reliable D call. Germline lookup yields CDR1 MNHEY and CDR2 SVGAGI. The CDR3 totals 11 residues. Trimming removed 7 bases at V and 8 bases at J, with 11 bases between. The CDR3 spells CASTPNTGYTF. CDR3 sequence (DNA): TGTGCCAGCACCCCGAACACCGGCTACACCTTC.

This clone was seen once. The chain carries TRBV5-6 and TRBJ2-5, with 9 bases identical to TRBD2. This CDR3 spans 14 amino acids. After removal of 7 bases from V and 6 bases from J, the junction contained 10 bases not matched to a gene. Germline V gene lookup returns CDR1 SGHDT and CDR2 YYEEEE. DNA of the CDR3: TGTGCCAGCTGGGATAGCGGGAGTGGTAAGACCCAGTACTTC. As protein: CASWDSGSGKTQYF.

The CDR3 spells CASSLAGGSNQPQHF. CDR3 coding DNA: TGTGCCAGCAGTTTAGCGGGGGGTTCAAACCAGCCCCAGCATTTT. The gene calls are TRBV28 and TRBJ1-5; maybe TRBD1 (5 bases). CDR3 length equals 15 residues. The germline CDR1 and CDR2 sequences are MDHEN and SYDVKM. V lost 2 bases and J lost 7, with 15 bases in between. Together with reference TRBV28 and TRBJ1-5, the CDR3 gives the full variable domain: DVKVTQSSRYLVKRTGEKVFLECVQDMDHENMFWYRQDPGLGLRLIYFSYDVKMKEKGDIPEGYSVSREKKERFSLILESASTNQTSMYLCASSLAGGSNQPQHFGDGTRLSIL.

This chain uses TRBV12-5 with TRBJ1-1, with 9 positions matching TRBD1. CDR1 LGHNT and CDR2 FRNRAP come from the germline V gene. V was clipped by 0 bases and J by 3 bases; unmatched bases: 8. The CDR3 consists of 17 residues. CDR3 DNA: TGTGCTAGTGGTTTGGTTCTAACAGGGGGCGGCTACACTGAAGCTTTCTTT. Protein product: CASGLVLTGGGYTEAFF.

The chain couples TRBV27 to TRBJ2-7, with D hard to call. This CDR3 contains 15 residues. The germline gives CDR1 MNHEY, CDR2 SMNVEV (reference sequence). Trimming cost V 2 bases and J 2 bases, with 13 bases left between them. The CDR3 coding sequence is TGTGCCAGCAGTTTAAGGGTCCCCTATACCTACGAGCAGTACTTC. This encodes CASSLRVPYTYEQYF.

This rearrangement joins TRBV21-1 to TRBJ1-1. TRBV21-1 is shown as a pseudogene. The CDR3 sequence is 11 residues long. The CDR3 reads CASSMRDWAFF. In nucleotides, the CDR3 is TGTGCCAGCAGCATGCGAGACTGGGCTTTCTTT.

The chain couples TRBV5-6 to TRBJ2-5, with TRBD1 matching over 7 bases. V lost 2 bases and J lost 2; bases outside the gene matches: 6. This CDR3 comprises 15 residues. CDR1 and CDR2 (germline): SGHDT, YYEEEE. CDR3 amino acids: CASSFGTDPQETQYF. The CDR3 DNA reads TGTGCCAGCAGCTTCGGGACAGACCCTCAAGAGACCCAGTACTTC. Based on the CDR3 plus reference TRBV5-6 and TRBJ2-5, the full variable domain is DAGVTQSPTHLIKTRGQQVTLRCSPKSGHDTVSWYQQALGQGPQFIFQYYEEEERQRGNFPDRFSGHQFPNYSSELNVNALLLGDSALYLCASSFGTDPQETQYFGPGTRLLVL.

This clone has just a few counts. The gene calls are TRBV7-8 and TRBJ1-2, with D maybe TRBD1 (5 bases). CDR1 is SGHVS and CDR2 is FQNEAQ in the germline V gene. Between the trimmed V and J ends, which lost 4 bases and 5 bases, there was a span of 14 bases. There are 14 residues in the CDR3. The DNA of the CDR3 is TGTGCCAGCAGCTCCCGGGACTCCACTTATGGCTACACCTTC. As protein: CASSSRDSTYGYTF.

In its sample, this clone was seen once. The chain is built from TRBV24-1 and TRBJ2-3; D is unresolved. The germline V and J ends were trimmed by 3 bases and 2 bases, with 5 bases remaining between them. CDR1 is KGHDR and CDR2 is SFDVKD in the germline V gene. CDR3 size: 13 residues. The CDR3 coding sequence is TGTGCCACCAGTGATAAGACCACAGATACGCAGTATTTT. Translating it yields CATSDKTTDTQYF.

This chain uses TRBV11-1 with TRBJ2-5, with D possibly TRBD1 on 5 matching bases. The CDR3 loop spans 14 amino acids. V was cut by 6 bases and J by 1 base, with 12 bases left in between. Germline CDR1 SGHAT, CDR2 FQDESV (reference sequence). This chain's CDR3 is CASSVRQFQETQYF. Here the CDR3 DNA reads TGTGCCAGCAGTGTTCGACAGTTCCAAGAGACCCAGTACTTC.

The chain carries TRBV9 and TRBJ2-3; 11 positions match TRBD1. Trimming removed 4 bases from V and 4 bases from J; junction bases left unmatched: 8. The CDR3 is made up of 16 amino acids. Germline loops: CDR1 SGDLS, CDR2 YYNGEE. DNA for the CDR3: TGTGCCAGCAGCCCGGGGGACAGGGGGATCGCAGATACGCAGTATTTT. It translates to CASSPGDRGIADTQYF.

V is TRBV21-1 and J is TRBJ1-2. TRBV21-1 is assigned pseudogene status. The CDR3 runs 13 residues. In DNA, the CDR3 is TGTGCCAGCAGCAAAGCAAGTAGGGTCGGCTACACCTTC. It specifies CASSKASRVGYTF.

This chain joins TRBV6-6 and TRBJ2-2; D not certain. Trimming took 4 bases from V and 6 from J, leaving 12 bases between them. The germline V gene has CDR1 MNHNY and CDR2 SVGAGI (reference sequence). The CDR3 runs 14 residues. CDR3 region: CASSSEKGPGELFF. The CDR3 DNA is TGTGCCAGCAGTTCAGAGAAGGGTCCCGGGGAGCTGTTTTTT.

The J gene is TRBJ1-2, the V gene TRBV5-1, with unresolved D. Germline loops: CDR1 SGHRS, CDR2 YFSETQ. The CDR3 contains 15 residues. The ends were cut back, 0 bases at V and 1 base at J, with 10 bases in the middle. The CDR3 coding sequence is TGCGCCAGCAGCTTGGGTGGAGGACTTAACTATGGCTACACCTTC. Translated: CASSLGGGLNYGYTF.

The rearrangement links TRBV28 to TRBJ2-7; 9 bases are a match to TRBD1. Germline V lookup: CDR1 MDHEN, CDR2 SYDVKM. The trim removed 8 bases at V and 3 bases at J, leaving 8 bases unmatched. The CDR3 is made up of 14 amino acids. The DNA of the CDR3 is TGTGCCAGCTGTACAACAGGGGGCTGCTACGAGCAGTACTTC. The encoded protein is CASCTTGGCYEQYF.

This clone was found a few times. The chain recombines TRBV5-4 with TRBJ2-7; tentatively, D is TRBD2 (6 bases). The germline CDR1 and CDR2 sequences are SGHNT and YYREEE (reference sequence). There are 13 residues in the CDR3. Trimming stripped 4 bases from V and 3 bases from J, with 11 bases between. In DNA, the CDR3 is TGTGCCAGCAGCCACATGGGGGGCTACGAGCAGTACTTC. It specifies CASSHMGGYEQYF.

The rearrangement uses TRBV6-6 and TRBJ1-5, with 9 positions matching TRBD1. CDR1 and CDR2 (germline): MNHNY, SVGAGI (reference sequence). V dropped 0 bases and J dropped 6; count of bases not matched to a gene: 6. The CDR3 is made up of 16 amino acids. CDR3 protein: CASSYSLQGAFQPQHF. The DNA of the CDR3 is TGTGCCAGCAGTTACTCCCTACAGGGGGCGTTTCAGCCCCAGCATTTT.

The chain recombines TRBV28 with TRBJ1-1; D remains ambiguous. CDR3 size: 14 residues. Trimming left V 6 bases short and J 4 bases short, with 15 bases between. Per the germline V gene, CDR1 is MDHEN and CDR2 is SYDVKM. CDR3 protein: CASSDPREVTEAFF. Here the CDR3 DNA reads TGTGCCAGCAGCGACCCCCGGGAGGTCACTGAAGCTTTCTTT.